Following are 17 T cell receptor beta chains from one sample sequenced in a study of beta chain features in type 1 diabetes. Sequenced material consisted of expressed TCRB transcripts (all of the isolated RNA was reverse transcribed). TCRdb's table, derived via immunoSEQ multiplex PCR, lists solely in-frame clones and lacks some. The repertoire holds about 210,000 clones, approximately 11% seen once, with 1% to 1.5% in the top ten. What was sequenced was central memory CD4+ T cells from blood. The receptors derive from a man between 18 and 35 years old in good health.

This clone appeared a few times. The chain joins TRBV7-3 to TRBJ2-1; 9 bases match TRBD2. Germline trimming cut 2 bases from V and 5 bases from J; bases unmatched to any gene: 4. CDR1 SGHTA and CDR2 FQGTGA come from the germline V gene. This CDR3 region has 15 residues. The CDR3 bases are TGTGCCAGCAGCTTATGGGCTAGCGGGAACAATGAGCAGTTCTTC. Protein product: CASSLWASGNNEQFF. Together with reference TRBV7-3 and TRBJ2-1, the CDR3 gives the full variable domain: GAGVSQTPSNKVTEKGKYVELRCDPISGHTALYWYRQSLGQGPEFLIYFQGTGAADDSGLPNDRFFAVRPEGSVSTLKIQRTERGDSAVYLCASSLWASGNNEQFFGPGTRLTVL.

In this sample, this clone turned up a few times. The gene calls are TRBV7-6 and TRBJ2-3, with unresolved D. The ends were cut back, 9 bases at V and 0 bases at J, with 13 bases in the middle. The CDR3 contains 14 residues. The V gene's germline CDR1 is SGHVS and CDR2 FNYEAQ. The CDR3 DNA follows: TGTGCCAGGGGAAACCGACGAAGCACAGATACGCAGTATTTT. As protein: CARGNRRSTDTQYF.

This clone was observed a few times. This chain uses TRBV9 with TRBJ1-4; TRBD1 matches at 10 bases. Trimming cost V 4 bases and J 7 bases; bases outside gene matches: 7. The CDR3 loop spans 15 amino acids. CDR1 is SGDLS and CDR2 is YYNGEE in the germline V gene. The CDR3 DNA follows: TGTGCCAGCAGCCTCCAGACAGGGGGCACTGAAAAACTGTTTTTT. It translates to CASSLQTGGTEKLFF.

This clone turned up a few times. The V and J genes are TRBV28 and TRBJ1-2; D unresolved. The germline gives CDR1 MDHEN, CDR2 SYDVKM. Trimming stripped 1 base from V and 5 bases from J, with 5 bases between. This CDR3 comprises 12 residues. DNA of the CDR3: TGTGCCAGCAGTTTATCCGCTTATGGCTACACCTTC. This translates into CASSLSAYGYTF.

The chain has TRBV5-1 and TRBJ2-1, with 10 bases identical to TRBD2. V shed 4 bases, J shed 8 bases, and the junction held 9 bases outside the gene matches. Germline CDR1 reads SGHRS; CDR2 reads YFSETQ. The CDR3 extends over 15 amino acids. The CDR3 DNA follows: TGCGCCAGCAGCGTCACCGGGACTAGCGAGGATGAGCAGTTCTTC. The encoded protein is CASSVTGTSEDEQFF.

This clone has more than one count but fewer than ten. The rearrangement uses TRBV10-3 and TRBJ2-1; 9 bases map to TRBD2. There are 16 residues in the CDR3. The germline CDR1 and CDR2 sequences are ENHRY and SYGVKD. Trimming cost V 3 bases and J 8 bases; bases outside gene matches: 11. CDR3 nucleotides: TGTGCCATCAGTGAAGGCGGGAGGGGATCTAGCGATGAGCAGTTCTTC. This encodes CAISEGGRGSSDEQFF.

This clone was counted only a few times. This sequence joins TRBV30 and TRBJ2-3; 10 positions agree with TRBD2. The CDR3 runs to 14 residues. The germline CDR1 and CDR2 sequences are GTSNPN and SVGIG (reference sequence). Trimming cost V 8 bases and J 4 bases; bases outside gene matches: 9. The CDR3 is CARASGRFADTQYF. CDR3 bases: TGTGCCAGGGCTAGCGGGAGATTCGCAGATACGCAGTATTTT.

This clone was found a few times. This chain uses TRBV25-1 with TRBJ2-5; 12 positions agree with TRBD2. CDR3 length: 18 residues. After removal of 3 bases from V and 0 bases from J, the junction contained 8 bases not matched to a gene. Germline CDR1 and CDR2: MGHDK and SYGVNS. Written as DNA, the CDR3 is TGTGCCAGCAGTGACCAGACTAGCGGGAGCTTTTACCAAGAGACCCAGTACTTC. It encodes CASSDQTSGSFYQETQYF.

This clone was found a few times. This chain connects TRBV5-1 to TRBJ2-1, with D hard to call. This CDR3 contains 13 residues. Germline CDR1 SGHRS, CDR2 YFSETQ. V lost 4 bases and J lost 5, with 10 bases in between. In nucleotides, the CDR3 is TGCGCCAGCAGCCGAACCTATGACAATGAGCAGTTCTTC. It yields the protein CASSRTYDNEQFF.

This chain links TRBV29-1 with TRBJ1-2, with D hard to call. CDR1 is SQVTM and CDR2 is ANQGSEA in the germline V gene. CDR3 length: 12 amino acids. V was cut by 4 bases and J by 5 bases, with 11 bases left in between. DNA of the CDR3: TGCAGCGTTGCCGGCCAGCCATATGGCTACACCTTC. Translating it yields CSVAGQPYGYTF.

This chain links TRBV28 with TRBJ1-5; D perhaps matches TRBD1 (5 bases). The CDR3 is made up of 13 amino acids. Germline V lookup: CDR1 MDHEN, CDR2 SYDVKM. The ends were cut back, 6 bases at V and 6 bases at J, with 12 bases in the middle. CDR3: CASRGKRGQPQHF. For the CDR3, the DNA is TGTGCCAGCAGGGGGAAGAGGGGTCAGCCCCAGCATTTT.

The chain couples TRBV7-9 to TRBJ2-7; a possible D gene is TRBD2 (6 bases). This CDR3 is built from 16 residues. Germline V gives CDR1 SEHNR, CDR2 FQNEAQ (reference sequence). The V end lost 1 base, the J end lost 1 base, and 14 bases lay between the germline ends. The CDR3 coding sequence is TGTGCCAGCAGCTTAGGAACTAGCAGGCGTTCCTACGAGCAGTACTTC. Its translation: CASSLGTSRRSYEQYF. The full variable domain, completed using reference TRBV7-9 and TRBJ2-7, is DTGVSQNPRHKITKRGQNVTFRCDPISEHNRLYWYRQTLGQGPEFLTYFQNEAQLEKSRLLSDRFSAERPKGSFSTLEIQRTEQGDSAMYLCASSLGTSRRSYEQYFGPGTRLTVT.

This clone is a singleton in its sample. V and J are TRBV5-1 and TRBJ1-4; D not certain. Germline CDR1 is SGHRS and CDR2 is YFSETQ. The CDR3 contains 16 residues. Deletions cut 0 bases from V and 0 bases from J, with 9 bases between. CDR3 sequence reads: CASSLGESSTNEKLFF. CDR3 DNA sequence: TGCGCCAGCAGCTTGGGCGAATCCTCAACTAATGAAAAACTGTTTTTT.

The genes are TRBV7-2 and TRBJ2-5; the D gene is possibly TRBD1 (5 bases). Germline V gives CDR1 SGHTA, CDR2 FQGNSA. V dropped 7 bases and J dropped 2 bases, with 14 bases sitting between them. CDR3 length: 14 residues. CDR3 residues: CASTPGAGQETQYF. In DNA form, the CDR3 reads TGTGCCAGCACCCCTGGGGCAGGTCAAGAGACCCAGTACTTC.

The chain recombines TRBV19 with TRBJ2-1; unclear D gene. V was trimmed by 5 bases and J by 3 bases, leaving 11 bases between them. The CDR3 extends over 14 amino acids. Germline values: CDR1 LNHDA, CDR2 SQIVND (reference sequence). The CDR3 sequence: CASSLKWGYNEQFF. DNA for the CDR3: TGTGCCAGTAGTCTCAAATGGGGCTACAATGAGCAGTTCTTC.

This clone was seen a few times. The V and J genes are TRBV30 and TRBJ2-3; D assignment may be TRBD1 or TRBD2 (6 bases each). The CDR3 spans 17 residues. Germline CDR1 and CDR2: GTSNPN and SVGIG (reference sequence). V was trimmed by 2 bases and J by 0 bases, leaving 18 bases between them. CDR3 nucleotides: TGTGCCTGGAGTTTTGCCTCCGGGGGCTACAGCACAGATACGCAGTATTTT. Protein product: CAWSFASGGYSTDTQYF.

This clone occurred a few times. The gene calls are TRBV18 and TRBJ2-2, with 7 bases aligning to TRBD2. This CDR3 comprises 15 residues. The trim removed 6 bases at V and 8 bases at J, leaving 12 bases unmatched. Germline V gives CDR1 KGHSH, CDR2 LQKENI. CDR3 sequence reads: CASSPSFGGRGELFF. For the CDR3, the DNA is TGTGCCAGCTCCCCCTCGTTTGGCGGGAGAGGGGAGCTGTTTTTT.